The subject of this entry is one T cell receptor beta chain. Authors' analysis steps: Reference gene primer amplification gave nucleated cell count estimates. TCRdb's table, derived via immunoSEQ multiplex PCR, lists solely in-frame clones and lacks some. V, J and clone size reflect that table, while D and trimming were determined from the DNA. Of roughly 130,000 clones detected, 90% appear once; the ten largest clones hold approximately 4.6%. V dropped 6 bases and J dropped 5 bases, with 16 bases sitting between them. In germline, CDR1 is SEHNR, CDR2 FQNEAQ (reference sequence). The CDR3 contains 15 residues. This sample was included in a study of blood T cell repertoires in COVID-19. The overall study: Specimens from acute and convalescent COVID-19 originated in the United States, Italy and Spain.

Material for sequencing was peripheral blood. The chain has TRBV7-9 and TRBJ2-2; D is possibly TRBD2 (6 bases). This sequence was found in a man aged 55 to 70 with COVID-19, enrolled during active disease. For the CDR3, the DNA is TGTGCCAGCAGGGGTACTAGCCGCCTTACCGGGGAGCTGTTTTTT. Translation: CASRGTSRLTGELFF.